The next 10 T cell receptor beta chains were all read from a single sample in a study of shared clonotypes between healthy human individuals (dated by TCRdb to 2019 to 2021). Receptor amplification or capture employed the immunoSEQ multiplex PCR assay. Drawn from immuneACCESS, this table holds only the in-frame rearrangements with V and J called that TCRdb kept. Clones are partly lost; checked studies trace under half to an unresolved V gene and leave the rest unexplained. The sample includes under 2.5 million clones, with 80% to 95% observed a single time. Around 0.35% of the sample goes to the ten largest clones. Material: naive CD4+ T cells from PBMCs. The cell subset or site tag for this specimen amounts to: CD45RA+ positively selected. The receptor set was obtained from a man aged 18-30 years in good health. Some clones in this sample may be carry-over from other donors' samples.

The genes are TRBV4-1 and TRBJ2-3, with D possibly matching TRBD1 (5 bases). The V and J ends lost 3 bases and 2 bases respectively, with 12 bases between them. Germline assignment: CDR1 MGHRA and CDR2 YSYEKL. The CDR3 runs to 15 residues. The CDR3 nucleotides are TGCGCCAGCAGCCAGGTAGGGGCCCTCACAGATACGCAGTATTTT. Translated: CASSQVGALTDTQYF.

V gene TRBV6-5 combines with J gene TRBJ1-4; the D gene is possibly TRBD1 (5 bases). The CDR3 sequence is 16 residues long. Germline V CDR1 and CDR2: MNHEY, SVGAGI. The ends were cut back, 4 bases at V and 8 bases at J, with 20 bases in the middle. CDR3 nucleotide sequence: TGTGCCAGCAGTTTGATACGGGGCTCGGGGTTGGAAAAACTGTTTTTT. Amino acids: CASSLIRGSGLEKLFF.

The chain employs TRBV5-1 and TRBJ2-7, with TRBD2 as a possible D gene (7 bases). This CDR3 has 15 amino acids. V gave up 0 bases and J gave up 5 bases, with 15 bases separating them. Looked up from germline, CDR1 is SGHRS and CDR2 is YFSETQ. The CDR3 region is CASSLGFGGRDEQYF. CDR3 nucleotide sequence: TGCGCCAGCAGCTTGGGCTTCGGGGGGCGAGACGAGCAGTACTTC.

The J gene is TRBJ2-7, the V gene TRBV28; tentatively, D is TRBD2 (7 bases). CDR1 and CDR2 from the germline V gene are MDHEN and SYDVKM. V was clipped by 6 bases and J by 6 bases, with 21 bases between them. The CDR3 has 15 residues. This CDR3 is CASRITGRVLGEQYF. Here the CDR3 DNA reads TGTGCCAGCAGGATAACAGGGAGGGTTTTAGGCGAGCAGTACTTC.

The V gene is TRBV5-1, the J gene TRBJ1-5, with 7 bases identical to TRBD1. The CDR3 is 14 residues long. Losses at the gene ends were 4 bases for V and 7 bases for J; bases not matched to a gene: 8. The germline gives CDR1 SGHRS, CDR2 YFSETQ. The CDR3 reads CASSTGTAGQPQHF. The CDR3 DNA reads TGCGCCAGCAGCACTGGGACAGCGGGGCAGCCCCAGCATTTT.

Comments on this clone: The sample holds other DNA sequences that translate to the same CDR3. The rearrangement joins TRBV28 to TRBJ2-7; TRBD1 agrees at 7 bases. The V gene end was trimmed by 2 bases and the J gene end by 2 bases; junction bases not matched to a gene: 3. The CDR3 consists of 14 residues. Germline V gene sequence: CDR1 MDHEN, CDR2 SYDVKM. CDR3 nucleotide sequence: TGTGCCAGCAGTTTAGGGACAGCAACCTACGAGCAGTACTTC. It codes for CASSLGTATYEQYF.

The CDR3 DNA reads as TGTGCCAGCAGTTACTGGAGGGGAAACACCATATATTTT. Encoded protein: CASSYWRGNTIYF. The rearrangement joins TRBV6-5 to TRBJ1-3, with D unresolved. Germline values: CDR1 MNHEY, CDR2 SVGAGI. V gave up 1 base and J gave up 4 bases, with 5 bases separating them. The CDR3 has 13 amino acids.

CDR3 loop: CAINSGASYNEQFF. Written as DNA, the CDR3 is TGTGCCATCAACAGCGGGGCCTCCTACAATGAGCAGTTCTTC. The rearrangement joins TRBV10-3 to TRBJ2-1; 7 nucleotides line up with TRBD2. V shed 7 bases and J 0 bases; nucleotides not matched to a gene: 3. The CDR3 runs to 14 residues. Germline values: CDR1 ENHRY, CDR2 SYGVKD.

The CDR3 reads CASSPVTGGSGNTIYF. Here the CDR3 DNA reads TGTGCCAGCTCACCGGTGACAGGGGGGTCTGGAAACACCATATATTTT. The chain carries TRBV18 and TRBJ1-3, with 9 bases identical to TRBD1. This CDR3 is built from 16 residues. Germline CDR1 reads KGHSH; CDR2 reads LQKENI. Unmatched junction bases numbered 4, after V lost 3 bases and J lost 1 base.

This chain connects TRBV28 to TRBJ2-1; TRBD2 matches at 9 bases. CDR1 is MDHEN and CDR2 is SYDVKM in the germline V gene. V was pared by 4 bases and J by 5 bases, with 9 bases of the junction left unmatched. The CDR3 is made up of 16 amino acids. DNA of the CDR3: TGTGCCAGCAGTTCGGTCGGGACTAGCAATCACAATGAGCAGTTCTTC. Residues: CASSSVGTSNHNEQFF.